These 22 T cell receptor beta chains came from one sample sequenced in a study of T cell changes during pregnancy in multiple sclerosis. Assay used: immunoSEQ multiplex PCR; TCRdb lists only in-frame clones, some missing. The data hold 65,000 to 75,000 clones, with approximately 89% observed a single time. The sequencing used peripheral blood, collected in the third trimester of pregnancy. Source of these receptors: a female donor in good health, enrolled as a control in a pregnancy study.

The chain couples TRBV6-5 to TRBJ2-5; tentative D call: TRBD1 (6 bases). The germline CDR1 and CDR2 sequences are MNHEY and SVGAGI. This CDR3 has 15 amino acids. V lost 0 bases and J 1 base, leaving 9 bases between the germline ends. CDR3 sequence (DNA): TGTGCCAGCAGTTACTCAGGACAGCTCCAAGAGACCCAGTACTTC. Translation: CASSYSGQLQETQYF.

The V and J genes are TRBV11-2 and TRBJ2-3, with 7 bases matching TRBD1. V shed 3 bases, J shed 5 bases, and the junction held 5 bases outside the gene matches. The V gene's germline CDR1 is SGHAT and CDR2 FQNNGV. The CDR3 length is 14 residues. The chain's CDR3 is CASSLRQGVDTQYF. CDR3 nucleotides: TGTGCCAGCAGCTTGCGACAGGGTGTAGATACGCAGTATTTT. The entire variable domain, with the rest obtained from reference TRBV11-2 and TRBJ2-3, is as follows: EAGVAQSPRYKIIEKRQSVAFWCNPISGHATLYWYQQILGQGPKLLIQFQNNGVVDDSQLPKDRFSAERLKGVDSTLKIQPAKLEDSAVYLCASSLRQGVDTQYFGPGTRLTVL.

The chain has TRBV11-3 and TRBJ2-1, with 9 positions matching TRBD1. The trim removed 5 bases at V and 3 bases at J, leaving 5 bases unmatched. The CDR3 extends over 15 amino acids. Germline-derived CDR1 and CDR2 are SGHNT and YENEEA. CDR3 sequence (DNA): TGTGCCAGCAGCAGAGACAGGGGGAGCTACAATGAGCAGTTCTTC. Its protein is CASSRDRGSYNEQFF.

The chain combines TRBV4-3 with TRBJ1-4; 10 nucleotides align to TRBD1. The CDR3 covers 15 residues. Germline V gene sequence: CDR1 LGHNA, CDR2 YSLEER. Trimming took 3 bases from V and 4 from J; bases not matched to a gene: 2. The CDR3 loop reads CASSHGQGVNEKLFF. The CDR3, as DNA: TGCGCCAGCAGCCATGGACAGGGGGTTAATGAAAAACTGTTTTTT.

The chain joins TRBV7-2 to TRBJ2-4; 7 positions agree with TRBD2. The V and J ends lost 3 bases and 7 bases, in that order; junction bases with no gene match: 3. Germline V gives CDR1 SGHTA, CDR2 FQGNSA. CDR3 length: 13 amino acids. The CDR3: CASSFGLVNIQYF. DNA for the CDR3: TGTGCCAGCAGCTTTGGACTAGTGAACATTCAGTACTTC.

V usage is TRBV9 and J usage is TRBJ2-1, with TRBD2 matching 9 bases. The CDR3 runs to 17 residues. Germline CDR1 SGDLS, CDR2 YYNGEE. V lost 0 bases, J lost 10 bases, and 14 bases stayed unmatched. The CDR3 sequence: CASSVAVSRGGEEEQFF. The CDR3 DNA follows: TGTGCCAGCAGCGTAGCGGTGTCGCGCGGGGGGGAGGAAGAGCAGTTCTTC.

V and J are TRBV2 and TRBJ2-3; 7 nucleotides align to TRBD2. J was trimmed by 5 bases and V by 9 bases; bases with no gene match: 11. Germline V lookup: CDR1 SNHLY, CDR2 FYNNEI. The CDR3 runs to 14 residues. CDR3 amino acids: CASVREDKVDTQYF. The DNA of the CDR3 is TGTGCCAGTGTACGGGAGGACAAGGTAGATACGCAGTATTTT.

The gene calls are TRBV9 and TRBJ2-5; 8 bases agree with TRBD2. This CDR3 is 15 amino acids long. V lost 1 base to trimming and J lost 9 bases; unmatched junction nucleotides: 11. CDR1 and CDR2 from the germline V gene are SGDLS and YYNGEE. The CDR3 DNA sequence: TGTGCCAGCAGCGTATCTAGCTCGGGGGGGCGAGCCCAGTACTTC. Its protein is CASSVSSSGGRAQYF.

The V call is TRBV6-5, the J call TRBJ1-1; 8 bases match TRBD1. This CDR3 has 13 amino acids. The ends lost 9 bases at V and 2 bases at J; junction bases unmatched: 5. CDR1 and CDR2 (germline): MNHEY, SVGAGI. The CDR3 is CASQTGANTEAFF. The CDR3 DNA follows: TGTGCCAGTCAGACAGGGGCTAACACTGAAGCTTTCTTT.

The chain recombines TRBV7-2 with TRBJ2-2; tentatively, D is TRBD1 (5 bases). V gave up 3 bases and J gave up 4 bases, with 9 bases separating them. The CDR3 length is 14 residues. In germline, CDR1 is SGHTA, CDR2 FQGNSA. The CDR3 DNA follows: TGTGCCAGCAGCTTTTGGGGCCGCACCGGGGAGCTGTTTTTT. Its protein is CASSFWGRTGELFF.

The chain carries TRBV5-1 and TRBJ1-3; 10 bases match TRBD1. V trimming: 4 bases; J trimming: 2 bases; junction bases outside the gene matches: 6. The length of the CDR3 is 16 residues. CDR1 and CDR2 from the germline V gene are SGHRS and YFSETQ. Here the CDR3 reads CASSVGQGSPGNTIYF. The CDR3 nucleotides are TGCGCCAGCAGCGTGGGACAGGGGAGCCCTGGAAACACCATATATTTT.

The chain couples TRBV19 to TRBJ1-2; D remains unclear. Per the germline V gene, CDR1 is LNHDA and CDR2 is SQIVND (reference sequence). The CDR3 runs 12 residues. V lost 3 bases, J lost 8 bases, and 10 bases lay in between. CDR3 coding DNA: TGTGCCAGTAGTATCCAGGCTGGGGGCTACACCTTC. The encoded protein is CASSIQAGGYTF.

This rearrangement joins TRBV2 to TRBJ1-1, with 10 bases matching TRBD1. Germline CDR1 is SNHLY and CDR2 is FYNNEI. V lost 6 bases, J lost 1 base, and 2 bases stayed unmatched. The CDR3 is 14 residues long. CDR3: CASRGQGRNTEAFF. The CDR3 nucleotides are TGTGCCAGCAGGGGACAGGGGCGGAACACTGAAGCTTTCTTT. Using reference TRBV2 and TRBJ1-1 for the parts outside the CDR3, the full variable domain is EPEVTQTPSHQVTQMGQEVILRCVPISNHLYFYWYRQILGQKVEFLVSFYNNEISEKSEIFDDQFSVERPDGSNFTLKIRSTKLEDSAMYFCASRGQGRNTEAFFGQGTRLTVV.

The chain has TRBV2 and TRBJ2-2, with no clear D. This CDR3 spans 14 amino acids. Germline values: CDR1 SNHLY, CDR2 FYNNEI. V was clipped by 2 bases and J by 1 base, with 5 bases between them. The CDR3 DNA sequence: TGTGCCAGCAGTGAAAATCGGAACACCGGGGAGCTGTTTTTT. Amino acid sequence: CASSENRNTGELFF.

By proportion, this clone is medium-sized. The chain links TRBV9 to TRBJ2-5, with D perhaps TRBD2 (6 bases). The ends were cut back, 0 bases at V and 10 bases at J, with 25 bases in the middle. The CDR3 is 17 residues long. Germline assignment: CDR1 SGDLS and CDR2 YYNGEE. The CDR3 bases are TGTGCCAGCAGCGTAGGGGGGACTCCTAGAGAGGGAGAGGACCAGTACTTC. Translating it yields CASSVGGTPREGEDQYF.

V gene TRBV14 combines with J gene TRBJ1-2, with D possibly matching TRBD1 (5 bases). V lost 4 bases, J lost 7 bases, and 19 bases lay in between. Germline values: CDR1 SGHDN, CDR2 FVKESK. This CDR3 region has 15 residues. Written as DNA, the CDR3 is TGTGCCAGCAGCCCCCTTCAGGGCCAGGGCGGTGGCTACACCTTC. Translation gives CASSPLQGQGGGYTF.

The rearrangement links TRBV19 to TRBJ1-3, with 9 nucleotides matching TRBD1. With 8 bases clipped from V and 0 bases from J, the junction kept 2 bases outside the gene matches. This CDR3 has 14 amino acids. Germline-derived CDR1 and CDR2 are LNHDA and SQIVND (reference sequence). CDR3 coding DNA: TGTGCCAGTGGGACAGGGAACTCTGGAAACACCATATATTTT. Protein product: CASGTGNSGNTIYF.

The chain has TRBV23-1 and TRBJ1-5; a weak D match, TRBD1 (6 bases). TRBV23-1 is filed as an ORF, its function uncertain. Between the trimmed V and J ends, which lost 5 bases and 7 bases, there was a span of 18 bases. CDR3 length: 15 amino acids. CDR3 coding DNA: TGCGCCAGCAGTAGGTACAGGGAGTTGAAACAGCCCCAGCATTTT. It yields the protein CASSRYRELKQPQHF.

The J gene is TRBJ2-1, the V gene TRBV7-3; 9 bases are shared with TRBD2. Germline V gives CDR1 SGHTA, CDR2 FQGTGA. This CDR3 region has 16 residues. V was clipped by 6 bases and J by 6 bases; unmatched bases: 12. The CDR3 sequence: CASSPSTAGGRNEQFF. CDR3 DNA sequence: TGTGCCAGCAGTCCCAGTACGGCGGGGGGGCGCAATGAGCAGTTCTTC.

The chain recombines TRBV9 with TRBJ2-1; D possibly corresponds to TRBD2 (7 bases). V lost 4 bases and J 7 bases, leaving 18 bases between the germline ends. In germline, CDR1 is SGDLS, CDR2 YYNGEE. The CDR3 has 15 residues. The CDR3 DNA reads TGTGCCAGCAGCTCAAGGGGGGGGCGGGAGAATGAGCAGTTCTTC. Its protein product is CASSSRGGRENEQFF.

The V and J genes are TRBV18 and TRBJ2-3; D is unresolved. CDR1 KGHSH and CDR2 LQKENI come from the germline V gene. V dropped 1 base and J dropped 3 bases, with 5 bases sitting between them. This CDR3 is built from 13 residues. CDR3 sequence: CASSPLRTDTQYF. CDR3 bases: TGTGCCAGCTCACCACTCAGGACAGATACGCAGTATTTT. Looking up the rest from reference TRBV18 and TRBJ2-3 gives the full variable domain: NAGVMQNPRHLVRRRGQEARLRCSPMKGHSHVYWYRQLPEEGLKFMVYLQKENIIDESGMPKERFSAEFPKEGPSILRIQQVVRGDSAAYFCASSPLRTDTQYFGPGTRLTVL.

V and J are TRBV20-1 and TRBJ1-5, with D possibly TRBD1 on 5 matching bases. Germline V gene sequence: CDR1 DFQATT, CDR2 SNEGSKA (reference sequence). CDR3 length: 11 amino acids. V lost 0 bases to trimming and J lost 11 bases, with 8 bases between them. CDR3: CSARDPGAQHF. CDR3 coding DNA: TGCAGTGCTAGAGATCCGGGGGCCCAGCATTTT.